Listed here are 22 T cell receptor beta chains from one sample, sequenced in a study of cytomegalovirus exposure and HLA in healthy donors. PCR involved 60 Vbeta and 13 Jbeta primers. TCRdb's copy holds only in-frame clones and misses some; the assay was immunoSEQ multiplex PCR. The sample has 150,000 to 180,000 clones, 80% seen once; the top ten hold 5.6%. Specimen: PBMCs. These receptors were collected from a woman aged 35 to 49 in good health and CMV-seropositive.

The gene calls are TRBV5-6 and TRBJ2-5; 7 bases fit TRBD1. V lost 0 bases to trimming and J lost 5 bases; unmatched junction nucleotides: 7. The CDR3 is made up of 15 amino acids. Germline CDR1 is SGHDT and CDR2 is YYEEEE. The CDR3 sequence is CASSLATGEWETQYF. CDR3 sequence (DNA): TGTGCCAGCAGCTTGGCCACAGGGGAGTGGGAGACCCAGTACTTC.

This clone is a singleton in its sample. The gene calls are TRBV10-2 and TRBJ2-3; a weak D match, TRBD2 (6 bases). The germline V gene has CDR1 WSHSY and CDR2 SAAADI. The CDR3 extends over 19 amino acids. Trimming cost V 0 bases and J 2 bases, with 21 bases left between them. Here the CDR3 reads CASSESETRRARDTDTQYF. CDR3 in DNA: TGCGCCAGCAGTGAGTCGGAGACTAGGCGGGCGAGGGACACAGATACGCAGTATTTT.

This clone occurred once. CDR3 bases: TGTGCCACCTTAGAAACAGGGGATAGCAATCAGCCCCAGCATTTT. Its translation: CATLETGDSNQPQHF. This chain uses TRBV10-3 with TRBJ1-5; TRBD1 agrees at 7 bases. J lost 0 bases, V lost 10 bases, and 9 bases had no gene match. Germline loops: CDR1 ENHRY, CDR2 SYGVKD. This CDR3 comprises 15 residues.

The V and J genes are TRBV9 and TRBJ1-5; D is perhaps TRBD1 (6 bases). The germline CDR1 and CDR2 sequences are SGDLS and YYNGEE. Trimming left V 0 bases short and J 1 base short, with 17 bases between. The CDR3 length is 18 residues. The CDR3 loop reads CASSVAVGRGGSNQPQHF. CDR3 nucleotides: TGTGCCAGCAGCGTAGCGGTCGGGAGGGGGGGAAGCAATCAGCCCCAGCATTTT.

The rearrangement joins TRBV6-5 to TRBJ2-1, with 14 bases identical to TRBD2. Germline CDR1 reads MNHEY; CDR2 reads SVGAGI. This CDR3 is 16 amino acids long. V lost 2 bases to trimming and J lost 10 bases; unmatched junction nucleotides: 7. The CDR3 loop is CASSYPGLAGEGEQFF. CDR3 coding DNA: TGTGCCAGCAGTTACCCGGGACTAGCGGGAGAGGGGGAGCAGTTCTTC.

The chain joins TRBV30 to TRBJ1-1; a possible D gene is TRBD1 (6 bases). V lost 4 bases to trimming and J lost 3 bases, with 12 bases between them. The CDR3 covers 13 residues. Looked up from germline, CDR1 is GTSNPN and CDR2 is SVGIG (reference sequence). The CDR3 DNA follows: TGTGCCTGGAACTGGGGGGGCGACACTGAAGCTTTCTTT. Translated: CAWNWGGDTEAFF.

The V call is TRBV6-5, the J call TRBJ2-2; tentatively, D is TRBD1 (6 bases). The germline CDR1 and CDR2 sequences are MNHEY and SVGAGI. V lost 6 bases, J lost 5 bases, and 10 bases lay in between. This CDR3 has 13 amino acids. The DNA of the CDR3 is TGTGCCAGCAGGCCCACAGGGACCGGGGAGCTGTTTTTT. Amino acid sequence: CASRPTGTGELFF.

The chain has TRBV21-1 and TRBJ2-1; TRBD2, the table's D call, lacks a check against the DNA. TRBV21-1 is classified as a pseudogene. CDR3 length: 11 residues. The CDR3 region has the DNA TGTGCCAGCAGCATGCGGTATGAGCAGTTCTTC. Encoded protein: CASSMRYEQFF.

This clone was recorded a few times. V usage is TRBV30 and J usage is TRBJ2-7, with 9 bases aligning to TRBD1. Germline loops: CDR1 GTSNPN, CDR2 SVGIG (reference sequence). This CDR3 has 13 residues. Trimming took 3 bases from V and 2 from J; bases not matched to a gene: 2. CDR3 sequence: CAWRDRGTYEQYF. CDR3 in DNA: TGTGCCTGGAGAGACAGGGGGACCTACGAGCAGTACTTC.

This clone was observed a handful of times. The rearrangement uses TRBV11-3 and TRBJ2-2, with D unclear. V lost 2 bases to trimming and J lost 2 bases, with 6 bases between them. The CDR3 sequence is 14 residues long. From germline, CDR1 is SGHNT and CDR2 YENEEA. CDR3 in amino acids: CASSLPGNTGELFF. CDR3 coding DNA: TGTGCCAGCAGCTTACCAGGAAACACCGGGGAGCTGTTTTTT.

This chain connects TRBV19 to TRBJ2-1; D may be TRBD1 (5 bases). The CDR3 is 15 amino acids. V was pared by 2 bases and J by 8 bases, with 16 bases between. Germline loops: CDR1 LNHDA, CDR2 SQIVND (reference sequence). The CDR3 coding sequence is TGTGCCAGTAGTATATTAACGGGCCTGGGGCATGAGCAGTTCTTC. This translates into CASSILTGLGHEQFF.

The chain couples TRBV14 to TRBJ2-5; 8 bases match TRBD1. CDR1 is SGHDN, CDR2 FVKESK, per germline. J was trimmed by 1 base and V by 2 bases; bases with no gene match: 9. The CDR3 extends over 17 amino acids. The CDR3: CASSQLPRGPSQETQYF. CDR3 coding DNA: TGTGCCAGCAGCCAATTACCCAGGGGGCCCTCCCAAGAGACCCAGTACTTC.

The chain combines TRBV29-1 with TRBJ2-1; TRBD2 matches 10 bases. This CDR3 comprises 17 residues. V lost 8 bases and J lost 4; bases outside the gene matches: 17. The germline CDR1 and CDR2 sequences are SQVTM and ANQGSEA. In nucleotides, the CDR3 is TGCAGCACTCAAGGGGTAGCGGGAGGCTGGTCGTACAATGAGCAGTTCTTC. It yields the protein CSTQGVAGGWSYNEQFF.

The chain links TRBV21-1 to TRBJ2-5; the table calls TRBD1, which could not be checked here. TRBV21-1 constitutes a pseudogene. CDR3 length equals 16 residues. CDR3 protein: CASSKAIDRDGAPKYF. Here the CDR3 DNA reads TGTGCCAGCAGCAAAGCTATCGACAGGGATGGAGCCCCAAAGTACTTC.

This chain joins TRBV7-3 and TRBJ2-5, with no clear D. Per the germline V gene, CDR1 is SGHTA and CDR2 is FQGTGA. Trimming took 3 bases from V and 3 from J, leaving 14 bases between them. The CDR3 extends over 15 amino acids. The CDR3 coding sequence is TGTGCCAGCAGCTTTCGACCCGGGTCCGAAGAGACCCAGTACTTC. Translated: CASSFRPGSEETQYF.

This chain joins TRBV30 and TRBJ1-1; 10 bases map to TRBD1. The J segment lost 10 bases and the V segment lost 3 bases, leaving 11 bases of the junction unmatched. The CDR3 sequence is 14 residues long. CDR1 GTSNPN and CDR2 SVGIG come from the germline V gene (reference sequence). The CDR3, as DNA: TGTGCCTGGAGGGTTTTCGGGACAGGGGACGGAGCTTTCTTT. This sequence encodes CAWRVFGTGDGAFF.

This chain links TRBV13 with TRBJ2-3; 11 nucleotides match TRBD2. Looked up from germline, CDR1 is PRHDT and CDR2 is FYEKMQ (reference sequence). Trimming took 5 bases from V and 6 from J; bases not matched to a gene: 16. This CDR3 spans 18 amino acids. The CDR3 loop is CASSPREVAGGPGDTQYF. In DNA form, the CDR3 reads TGTGCCAGCAGCCCCCGGGAAGTAGCGGGAGGGCCTGGGGATACGCAGTATTTT.

The rearrangement links TRBV30 to TRBJ1-2; a weak D match, TRBD1 (6 bases). The CDR3 runs to 15 residues. With 5 bases removed from V and 3 bases from J, the gap between germline ends came to 19 bases. Germline-derived CDR1 and CDR2 are GTSNPN and SVGIG (reference sequence). CDR3 region: CAWATGTKTYYGYTF. CDR3 DNA sequence: TGTGCCTGGGCAACCGGGACAAAGACGTACTATGGCTACACCTTC.

The chain carries TRBV9 and TRBJ1-1; D possibly corresponds to TRBD1 (6 bases). The CDR3 sequence is 14 residues long. The V gene lost 4 bases and the J gene lost 6 bases, with 16 bases spanning the gap. Germline V gene lookup returns CDR1 SGDLS and CDR2 YYNGEE. The CDR3: CASSPSGTRAEAFF. The CDR3 DNA reads as TGTGCCAGCAGCCCATCGGGGACACGCGCTGAAGCTTTCTTT.

The V and J genes are TRBV5-1 and TRBJ2-7, with 9 bases matching TRBD2. Trimming took 4 bases from V and 0 from J; bases not matched to a gene: 11. CDR1 is SGHRS, CDR2 YFSETQ, per germline. This CDR3 contains 17 residues. The CDR3 region is CASSPGSAGGPSYEQYF. DNA for the CDR3: TGCGCCAGCAGCCCGGGGTCGGCGGGAGGGCCCTCCTACGAGCAGTACTTC.

The chain employs TRBV30 and TRBJ2-4; D possibly corresponds to TRBD1 (6 bases). Per the germline V gene, CDR1 is GTSNPN and CDR2 is SVGIG (reference sequence). This CDR3 has 14 amino acids. V lost 1 base, J lost 4 bases, and 11 bases lay in between. This CDR3 is CAWSETGTKNIQYF. As DNA, the CDR3 is TGTGCCTGGAGTGAAACGGGGACAAAAAACATTCAGTACTTC.

The rearrangement uses TRBV18 and TRBJ1-5; perhaps TRBD1 as D (5 bases). Trimming took off 3 bases at V and 6 bases at J, with 21 bases between the two ends. CDR1 is KGHSH and CDR2 is LQKENI in the germline V gene. This CDR3 contains 17 residues. CDR3 loop: CASSPSVRTREGQPQHF. The CDR3 DNA reads as TGTGCCAGCTCACCTTCCGTAAGGACAAGAGAAGGTCAGCCCCAGCATTTT.